Following are 23 T cell receptor beta chains from one sample sequenced in a study of blood T cell repertoires in COVID-19. Produced via immunoSEQ multiplex PCR; TCRdb's table is partial and in-frame only. The sample holds around 97,000 clones, more than 75% seen once. Sequenced input: peripheral blood. These receptors all come from a human donor in a cohort sampled during active COVID-19.

The chain links TRBV4-1 to TRBJ2-3; no firm D call. V lost 1 base and J 1 base, leaving 6 bases between the germline ends. There are 14 residues in the CDR3. CDR1 MGHRA and CDR2 YSYEKL come from the germline V gene. CDR3 DNA sequence: TGCGCCAGCAGCCAAGGTCGTGGCACAGATACGCAGTATTTT. It translates to CASSQGRGTDTQYF.

The chain is built from TRBV28 and TRBJ2-7; D is ambiguous. Germline V gene data show CDR1 as MDHEN and CDR2 as SYDVKM. This CDR3 region has 14 residues. Trimming took off 6 bases at V and 4 bases at J, with 16 bases between the two ends. CDR3 bases: TGTGCCAGCAGAGCCGTCATAAACGGTTACGAGCAGTACTTC. Protein sequence: CASRAVINGYEQYF.

The J gene is TRBJ1-1, the V gene TRBV29-1, with TRBD1 as a possible D gene (6 bases). V was pared by 2 bases and J by 1 base, with 8 bases between. From germline, CDR1 is SQVTM and CDR2 ANQGSEA. The CDR3 spans 13 residues. The CDR3 reads CSVERGGNTEAFF. CDR3 coding DNA: TGCAGCGTTGAACGAGGGGGGAACACTGAAGCTTTCTTT.

V usage is TRBV9 and J usage is TRBJ2-5; 7 nucleotides match TRBD1. With V trimmed by 3 bases and J by 2 bases, 7 bases remained unmatched. The CDR3 length is 15 residues. Germline V CDR1 and CDR2: SGDLS, YYNGEE. The CDR3 sequence: CASSAYRGWQETQYF. CDR3 coding DNA: TGTGCCAGCAGCGCATACAGGGGTTGGCAAGAGACCCAGTACTTC.

This clone occurred once. The rearrangement joins TRBV7-9 to TRBJ2-3; weak D call: TRBD2 (6 bases). This CDR3 region has 14 residues. Trimming removed 0 bases at V and 8 bases at J, with 12 bases between. Germline V lookup: CDR1 SEHNR, CDR2 FQNEAQ (reference sequence). CDR3 sequence reads: CASSLAVGGSTQYF. The CDR3 DNA follows: TGTGCCAGCAGCTTAGCGGTTGGGGGGTCTACGCAGTATTTT.

For this clone: Germline and junction disagree at one end, which may indicate a read error. The V call is TRBV20-1, the J call TRBJ2-7; 8 nucleotides align to TRBD1. CDR3 length: 10 amino acids. CDR1 and CDR2 from the germline V gene are DFQATT and SNEGSKA (reference sequence). CDR3 bases: TGCAGTGCTAGGGGTGGACAGGGAGTCTTC. It specifies CSARGGQGVF.

The chain is built from TRBV2 and TRBJ2-7; D is possibly TRBD1 (6 bases). The CDR3 consists of 12 residues. Per the germline V gene, CDR1 is SNHLY and CDR2 is FYNNEI. V lost 8 bases to trimming and J lost 0 bases, with 8 bases between them. The CDR3 region has the DNA TGTGCCAGCGGACAGTTCTCCTACGAGCAGTACTTC. Translation: CASGQFSYEQYF. The full variable domain, completed using reference TRBV2 and TRBJ2-7, is EPEVTQTPSHQVTQMGQEVILRCVPISNHLYFYWYRQILGQKVEFLVSFYNNEISEKSEIFDDQFSVERPDGSNFTLKIRSTKLEDSAMYFCASGQFSYEQYFGPGTRLTVT.

The V call is TRBV5-1, the J call TRBJ2-3; 8 bases are a match to TRBD2. The CDR3 extends over 16 amino acids. Germline CDR1 reads SGHRS; CDR2 reads YFSETQ. Trimming at V came to 0 bases and at J to 0 bases, leaving 3 bases not matched to a gene. CDR3 sequence reads: CASSLGGRTSTDTQYF. The CDR3 nucleotides read TGCGCCAGCAGCTTGGGCGGGAGGACTAGCACAGATACGCAGTATTTT.

The genes are TRBV5-1 and TRBJ2-1; 9 nucleotides agree with TRBD2. Per the germline V gene, CDR1 is SGHRS and CDR2 is YFSETQ. CDR3 length: 13 amino acids. Trimming at V came to 4 bases and at J to 6 bases, leaving 2 bases not matched to a gene. The DNA of the CDR3 is TGCGCCAGCAGCCCGGGACTAGCCAATGAGCAGTTCTTC. Translating gives CASSPGLANEQFF.

The rearrangement links TRBV19 to TRBJ1-5; D remains ambiguous. The germline gives CDR1 LNHDA, CDR2 SQIVND (reference sequence). The germline V and J ends were trimmed by 3 bases and 0 bases, with 6 bases remaining between them. CDR3 size: 14 residues. In nucleotides, the CDR3 is TGTGCCAGTAGTATCGGTAGTAGCAATCAGCCCCAGCATTTT. Translation: CASSIGSSNQPQHF.

The chain employs TRBV6-5 and TRBJ2-2; D unclear. V was shortened by 5 bases and J by 4 bases, with 5 bases between the two germline ends. Germline CDR1 is MNHEY and CDR2 is SVGAGI. This CDR3 is 12 amino acids long. The CDR3 sequence is CASSLITGELFF. CDR3 DNA: TGTGCCAGCAGTCTTATCACCGGGGAGCTGTTTTTT.

This clone was seen only once. The V gene is TRBV28, the J gene TRBJ2-7; TRBD1 matches 9 bases. V shed 4 bases, J shed 3 bases, and the junction held 10 bases outside the gene matches. Per germline, CDR1 MDHEN and CDR2 SYDVKM. This CDR3 contains 16 residues. The CDR3 region is CASSWSWAGQGYEQYF. For the CDR3, the DNA is TGTGCCAGCAGTTGGAGTTGGGCGGGACAGGGCTACGAGCAGTACTTC.

The CDR3 nucleotides are TGTGCCATAACCCGGAGACAGAACCTCACAGATACGCAGTATTTT. As protein: CAITRRQNLTDTQYF. The chain has TRBV10-3 and TRBJ2-3, with D perhaps matching TRBD1 (5 bases). The V end was cut by 9 bases, the J end by 2 bases, with 18 bases between. CDR1 is ENHRY and CDR2 is SYGVKD in the germline V gene. This CDR3 spans 15 amino acids.

The chain combines TRBV11-1 with TRBJ2-3; tentative D call: TRBD1 (6 bases). Germline V CDR1 and CDR2: SGHAT, FQDESV (reference sequence). This CDR3 contains 15 residues. Trimming removed 1 base from V and 2 bases from J, with 10 bases in between. CDR3 protein: CASSLVGGDTDTQYF. CDR3 DNA: TGTGCCAGCAGCTTAGTAGGGGGAGACACAGATACGCAGTATTTT. Variable domain in full (rest from reference TRBV11-1 and TRBJ2-3): EAEVAQSPRYKITEKSQAVAFWCDPISGHATLYWYRQILGQGPELLVQFQDESVVDDSQLPKDRFSAERLKGVDSTLKIQPAELGDSAMYLCASSLVGGDTDTQYFGPGTRLTVL.

The chain employs TRBV6-5 and TRBJ2-1; 8 bases match TRBD2. Trimming removed 2 bases from V and 6 bases from J; junction bases left unmatched: 9. The CDR3 covers 16 residues. The germline V gene has CDR1 MNHEY and CDR2 SVGAGI. The DNA of the CDR3 is TGTGCCAGCAGTTACCCCACGAGAGCGGGAGTCAATGAGCAGTTCTTC. It codes for CASSYPTRAGVNEQFF.

This clone appeared a few times. The chain joins TRBV6-1 to TRBJ1-2, with a weak D call TRBD1 (6 bases). Trimming shortened V by 0 bases and J by 3 bases, and 20 bases separated the two germline ends. The length of the CDR3 is 18 residues. In germline, CDR1 is MNHNS, CDR2 SASEGT. In DNA form, the CDR3 reads TGTGCCAGCAGTGAAGCCCGGGGAGTTCCCAGGGGTTACTATGGCTACACCTTC. This gives the protein CASSEARGVPRGYYGYTF.

The chain recombines TRBV4-1 with TRBJ2-2, with D perhaps matching TRBD2 (6 bases). V lost 6 bases and J 6 bases, leaving 14 bases between the germline ends. In germline, CDR1 is MGHRA, CDR2 YSYEKL. This CDR3 has 14 amino acids. The CDR3 sequence is CASSGPGTPGELFF. CDR3 sequence (DNA): TGCGCCAGCAGTGGGCCCGGGACTCCCGGGGAGCTGTTTTTT.

The V and J genes are TRBV29-1 and TRBJ1-3; D gene uncertain. The V and J ends lost 6 bases and 2 bases respectively, with 8 bases between them. In germline, CDR1 is SQVTM, CDR2 ANQGSEA. CDR3 length: 12 residues. This CDR3 reads CSVRTPGNTIYF. CDR3 coding DNA: TGCAGCGTACGAACACCTGGAAACACCATATATTTT. Filled out from reference TRBV29-1 and TRBJ1-3, the complete variable domain reads SAVISQKPSRDICQRGTSLTIQCQVDSQVTMMFWYRQQPGQSLTLIATANQGSEATYESGFVIDKFPISRPNLTFSTLTVSNMSPEDSSIYLCSVRTPGNTIYFGEGSWLTVV.

V gene TRBV3-1 (or the pseudogene TRBV3-2) combines with J gene TRBJ2-3, with 7 bases that match TRBD2. V lost 10 bases and J lost 0; bases outside the gene matches: 4. This CDR3 comprises 13 residues. The V gene's germline CDR1 is LGHDT and CDR2 YNNKEL (reference sequence). Written as DNA, the CDR3 is TGTGCCACGAGAGCGGGAAGCACAGATACGCAGTATTTT. This encodes CATRAGSTDTQYF.

This clone was found a few times. The rearrangement uses TRBV6-5 and TRBJ2-1; D remains unclear. The ends were cut back, 6 bases at V and 14 bases at J, with 14 bases in the middle. This CDR3 contains 11 residues. CDR1 is MNHEY and CDR2 is SVGAGI in the germline V gene. The CDR3 region is CASRPVSLEFF. The CDR3 region has the DNA TGTGCCAGCAGGCCGGTTAGTCTTGAGTTCTTC.

A single count supports this clone. The chain links TRBV7-2 to TRBJ1-2; 7 bases align to TRBD1. CDR1 is SGHTA and CDR2 is FQGNSA in the germline V gene. The CDR3 spans 13 residues. V was clipped by 5 bases and J by 6 bases; unmatched bases: 6. The CDR3 coding sequence is TGTGCCAGCAGCAAGGACAGGACTGATGGCTACACCTTC. Amino acids: CASSKDRTDGYTF.

CDR3 DNA: TGTGCCAGCAGCCTTCTGGGGGACAGGGGGGACTATGGCTACACCTTC. Encoded protein: CASSLLGDRGDYGYTF. The gene calls are TRBV4-2 and TRBJ1-2; 11 bases fit TRBD1. From germline, CDR1 is LGHNA and CDR2 YNFKEQ. The CDR3 spans 16 residues. V shed 4 bases and J 3 bases; nucleotides not matched to a gene: 7.

This chain uses TRBV7-2 with TRBJ2-3, with TRBD1 matching 11 bases. The trim removed 4 bases at V and 0 bases at J, leaving 0 bases unmatched. CDR1 and CDR2 (germline): SGHTA, FQGNSA. There are 15 residues in the CDR3. Here the CDR3 reads CASSWDRGSTDTQYF. The DNA for the CDR3 is TGTGCCAGCAGCTGGGACAGGGGGAGCACAGATACGCAGTATTTT.